These 3 T cell receptor beta chains share one sample of origin, sequenced in a study of type 1 and type 2 diabetes patients. PCR was run on genomic DNA. Multiplex PCR with 30 forward and 13 reverse primers amplified the TCR beta CDR3. TCRdb fed the multiplex PCR reads into MiXCR, producing one record per CDR3 protein. The table shows about 250,000 distinct CDR3 sequences, with 40% to 50% occurring only once. The sequencing input was peripheral blood mononuclear cells (PBMCs). The source of these receptors is a man younger than 30 with type 2 diabetes.

The genes are TRBV10-3 and TRBJ1-5; D call uncertain. The V gene's germline CDR1 is ENHRY and CDR2 SYGVKD. The V and J ends lost 0 bases and 0 bases respectively, with 6 bases between them. The CDR3 totals 15 residues. DNA for the CDR3: TGTGCCATCAGTGAGTCGATGGCTAGCAATCAGCCCCAGCATTTT. Protein product: CAISESMASNQPQHF.

This clonotype was observed a few times. This chain joins TRBV11-2 and TRBJ1-1; unclear D gene. The ends were cut back, 1 base at V and 3 bases at J, with 12 bases in the middle. CDR1 and CDR2 (germline): SGHAT, FQNNGV. The CDR3 consists of 15 residues. The CDR3 protein is CASSLVLYGDTEAFF. The CDR3 nucleotides read TGTGCCAGCAGCTTAGTTCTTTACGGAGACACTGAAGCTTTCTTT.

The V call is TRBV28, the J call TRBJ2-7; 8 nucleotides line up with TRBD2. The CDR3 runs 14 residues. CDR1 MDHEN and CDR2 SYDVKM come from the germline V gene. With V trimmed by 6 bases and J by 4 bases, 8 bases remained unmatched. CDR3 coding DNA: TGTGCCAGCAGACGCGGGGGGTCCTGGTACGAGCAGTACTTC. Translating gives CASRRGGSWYEQYF.